The 17 T cell receptor beta chains reported below all come from one sample, sequenced in a study of blood T cell repertoires in COVID-19 (dated by TCRdb to between 2020 and 2021). Libraries were constructed by the immunoSEQ multiplex PCR assay. In TCRdb, the immuneACCESS table is reduced to in-frame sequences with V and J assigned. These tables do not hold every clone; where another copy was compared, an unresolved V gene accounts for under half, and the others remain unexplained. The sample table shows tens of thousands of clones, and approximately 80% are seen once. The top ten constitute under 75% of the sample. The sample comprised peripheral blood. The receptors were gathered from a man older than 75 with acute or convalescent COVID-19.

The genes are TRBV30 and TRBJ1-2; TRBD1 agrees at 9 bases. CDR1 and CDR2 from the germline V gene are GTSNPN and SVGIG (reference sequence). The CDR3 has 16 residues. V lost 0 bases to trimming and J lost 7 bases; unmatched junction nucleotides: 12. CDR3 DNA sequence: TGTGCCTGGAGTGTACGTGGGACAGGGAAGATTGGTGGCTACACCTTC. Translation gives CAWSVRGTGKIGGYTF.

The J gene is TRBJ1-6, the V gene TRBV25-1, with a tentative D call TRBD1 (6 bases). Per the germline V gene, CDR1 is MGHDK and CDR2 is SYGVNS. The CDR3 extends over 15 amino acids. Between the trimmed V and J ends, which lost 1 base and 10 bases, there was a span of 14 bases. CDR3 sequence reads: CASSEWAGAGSPLHF. The CDR3 DNA is TGTGCCAGCAGTGAATGGGCAGGGGCAGGATCACCCCTCCACTTT.

The chain carries TRBV28 and TRBJ2-7, with no clear D. V was shortened by 8 bases and J by 4 bases, with 12 bases between the two germline ends. CDR3 length equals 12 residues. CDR1 is MDHEN and CDR2 is SYDVKM in the germline V gene. This CDR3 is CASASLTYEQYF. In nucleotides, the CDR3 is TGTGCCAGCGCTTCCCTTACTTACGAGCAGTACTTC.

V gene TRBV29-1 combines with J gene TRBJ2-7; perhaps TRBD1 as D (6 bases). V shed 8 bases and J shed 1 base, with 15 bases lying between them. Germline V CDR1 and CDR2: SQVTM, ANQGSEA. CDR3 length equals 13 residues. The CDR3 DNA reads TGCAGCCGCGACAGGATACCTTCCTACGAGCAGTACTTC. It specifies CSRDRIPSYEQYF.

This rearrangement joins TRBV5-6 to TRBJ2-5; TRBD2 aligns across 12 bases. The germline CDR1 and CDR2 sequences are SGHDT and YYEEEE. J was trimmed by 6 bases and V by 1 base; bases with no gene match: 7. There are 16 residues in the CDR3. The CDR3 reads CASSLFSTSGSQTQYF. The DNA for the CDR3 is TGTGCCAGCAGCTTGTTCTCGACTAGCGGGAGTCAGACCCAGTACTTC. The variable domain in full, with the rest retrieved from reference TRBV5-6 and TRBJ2-5, is DAGVTQSPTHLIKTRGQQVTLRCSPKSGHDTVSWYQQALGQGPQFIFQYYEEEERQRGNFPDRFSGHQFPNYSSELNVNALLLGDSALYLCASSLFSTSGSQTQYFGPGTRLLVL.

This clone showed up just once. The chain has TRBV2 and TRBJ2-1; 10 bases fit TRBD1. V gave up 7 bases and J gave up 7 bases; unmatched junction bases: 10. This CDR3 is 15 amino acids long. The germline V gene encodes CDR1 SNHLY and CDR2 FYNNEI. The CDR3 nucleotides are TGTGCCAGCATTCTTGGACAGGGGGTAAATAATGAGCAGTTCTTC. Its translation: CASILGQGVNNEQFF.

The chain combines TRBV6-1 with TRBJ1-5; D is undetermined. The CDR3 loop spans 14 amino acids. V lost 6 bases and J lost 4, with 13 bases in between. Looked up from germline, CDR1 is MNHNS and CDR2 is SASEGT. As DNA, the CDR3 is TGTGCCAGCAGCCTCTTCCCGGAGAATCAGCCCCAGCATTTT. Protein: CASSLFPENQPQHF.

The chain uses TRBV24-1 and TRBJ2-2; D remains unclear. Germline loops: CDR1 KGHDR, CDR2 SFDVKD. The CDR3 is made up of 13 amino acids. V lost 3 bases, J lost 9 bases, and 10 bases lay in between. This CDR3 reads CATSDGRRRELFF. The CDR3 coding sequence is TGTGCCACCAGTGATGGGCGTCGGAGGGAGCTGTTTTTT.

The genes are TRBV6-2 or TRBV6-3 and TRBJ2-1; no firm D call. Trimming removed 0 bases from V and 7 bases from J, with 10 bases in between. The germline gives CDR1 MNHEY, CDR2 SVGEGT. The CDR3 totals 14 residues. This CDR3 is CASSYSGRRNEQFF. The DNA for the CDR3 is TGTGCCAGCAGTTACTCAGGTAGGCGGAATGAGCAGTTCTTC.

This rearrangement joins TRBV5-8 to TRBJ2-3; the D gene is possibly TRBD2 (6 bases). CDR3 length: 14 residues. V lost 1 base to trimming and J lost 1 base, with 7 bases between them. CDR1 SGHTS and CDR2 YDEGEE come from the germline V gene. CDR3 DNA sequence: TGTGCCAGCAGCTTGTCGGGGGGCACAGATACGCAGTATTTT. Its translation is CASSLSGGTDTQYF.

The CDR3 loop is CASSQELPGRLNTGELFF. DNA of the CDR3: TGCGCCAGCAGCCAAGAGTTGCCCGGGAGATTAAACACCGGGGAGCTGTTTTTT. The chain couples TRBV4-3 to TRBJ2-2; D might be TRBD2 (6 bases). CDR3 length equals 18 residues. CDR1 and CDR2 (germline): LGHNA, YSLEER. Trimming shortened V by 0 bases and J by 2 bases, and 16 bases separated the two germline ends.

This clone was seen only a few times. V usage is TRBV5-1 and J usage is TRBJ2-2; D may be TRBD2 (5 bases). The germline CDR1 and CDR2 sequences are SGHRS and YFSETQ. The length of the CDR3 is 14 residues. With 2 bases removed from V and 4 bases from J, the gap between germline ends came to 9 bases. CDR3 sequence: CASSLLSVTGELFF. The CDR3 DNA is TGCGCCAGCAGCTTACTTAGCGTCACCGGGGAGCTGTTTTTT.

The chain links TRBV7-2 to TRBJ2-7; D perhaps matches TRBD2 (5 bases). CDR1 and CDR2 (germline): SGHTA, FQGNSA. The CDR3 covers 15 residues. The ends were cut back, 4 bases at V and 7 bases at J, with 20 bases in the middle. The CDR3 sequence is CASSSYGISSDEQYF. The CDR3 DNA is TGTGCCAGCAGCTCGTACGGGATTTCCTCTGATGAGCAGTACTTC.

This clone was observed a single time. The J gene is TRBJ1-1, the V gene TRBV4-1; D uncertain. Trimming cost V 2 bases and J 4 bases, with 14 bases left between them. The CDR3 is 15 amino acids. Germline CDR1 and CDR2: MGHRA and YSYEKL. As DNA, the CDR3 is TGCGCCAGCAGCCAATCGAGACTGGCCTTCACTGAAGCTTTCTTT. This gives the protein CASSQSRLAFTEAFF.

The chain couples TRBV28 to TRBJ2-5, with 7 bases fitting TRBD1. Unmatched junction bases numbered 7, after V lost 4 bases and J lost 5 bases. Germline V gene lookup returns CDR1 MDHEN and CDR2 SYDVKM. The CDR3 runs to 14 residues. In DNA, the CDR3 is TGTGCCAGCAGTTGGGGACAGATCAGGGAGACCCAGTACTTC. Translating gives CASSWGQIRETQYF.

The rearrangement links TRBV5-1 to TRBJ2-5; the match to TRBD2 covers 9 bases. CDR1 is SGHRS, CDR2 YFSETQ, per germline. CDR3 size: 14 residues. With V trimmed by 3 bases and J by 1 base, 1 base remained unmatched. The CDR3 sequence: CASSSSGIQETQYF. For the CDR3, the DNA is TGCGCCAGCAGCTCTAGCGGGATCCAAGAGACCCAGTACTTC.

This chain joins TRBV6-5 and TRBJ1-1; D is possibly TRBD1 (6 bases). V shed 4 bases and J shed 3 bases, with 9 bases lying between them. The CDR3 is 13 residues long. Germline V CDR1 and CDR2: MNHEY, SVGAGI. In DNA form, the CDR3 reads TGTGCCAGCAGTTCGTCAGGGGACACTGAAGCTTTCTTT. Translation: CASSSSGDTEAFF.